Listed here are 28 T cell receptor beta chains from one sample, sequenced in a study of blood T cells in healthy people across ages (dated by TCRdb to between 2015 and 2016). Receptor amplification or capture employed 5' RACE. Sequencer: Illumina HiSeq 2500. A second PCR of about 6 to 12 cycles was run with a J-beta primer mix and a sample-barcoded 5' primer. The public reads were quality trimmed at Q25 with fastp and then assembled into clones with MiXCR by TCRdb, keeping productive beta chains. Duplicate CDR3 protein sequences are folded into a single record with the most common DNA and genes. The sample yields some 700,000 distinct CDR3 sequences; more than 40% were counted once. The ten largest clones capture under 25% of the sample. The sequencing sample was made of blood. These receptors all stem from a woman aged 55 to 70 in good health.

The rearrangement joins TRBV5-1 to TRBJ2-7; 7 bases match TRBD2. This CDR3 spans 16 amino acids. Germline-derived CDR1 and CDR2 are SGHRS and YFSETQ. The V gene end was trimmed by 1 base and the J gene end by 2 bases; junction bases not matched to a gene: 9. CDR3 sequence reads: CASSLLASGGTYEQYF. In DNA, the CDR3 is TGCGCCAGCAGCTTGTTGGCTAGCGGAGGCACCTACGAGCAGTACTTC.

This clonotype appeared once. V gene TRBV24-1 combines with J gene TRBJ2-3; no clear D. CDR1 is KGHDR and CDR2 is SFDVKD in the germline V gene. This CDR3 is built from 15 residues. Trimming left V 3 bases short and J 3 bases short, with 12 bases between. The CDR3 region is CATSDEGDGTDTQYF. CDR3 nucleotide sequence: TGTGCCACCAGTGATGAAGGCGACGGAACAGATACGCAGTATTTT.

This clonotype was found a few times. The chain employs TRBV6-6 and TRBJ2-1; D might be TRBD2 (5 bases). This CDR3 region has 16 residues. Germline CDR1 MNHNY, CDR2 SVGAGI (reference sequence). Trimming stripped 4 bases from V and 4 bases from J, with 17 bases between. The CDR3 reads CASSSRGQAEYNEQFF. The CDR3, as DNA: TGTGCCAGCAGTTCAAGAGGGCAGGCGGAATACAATGAGCAGTTCTTC.

This clonotype was observed once. The V gene is TRBV3-1, the J gene TRBJ2-5, with 9 bases aligning to TRBD1. This CDR3 is built from 14 residues. CDR1 is LGHDT, CDR2 YNNKEL, per germline (reference sequence). V shed 6 bases, J shed 11 bases, and the junction held 13 bases outside the gene matches. CDR3 sequence: CASRGGQGQNEQYF. The CDR3 coding sequence is TGTGCCAGCAGGGGGGGACAGGGACAAAATGAGCAGTACTTC.

This clonotype was picked up many times. The chain is built from TRBV24-1 and TRBJ2-1; tentatively, D is TRBD2 (5 bases). This CDR3 region has 18 residues. Germline CDR1 reads KGHDR; CDR2 reads SFDVKD. Trimming pared 7 bases from V and 3 bases from J, leaving 24 bases between. In DNA, the CDR3 is TGTGCCACCAGGTCCTCCCACTTAGCCGGAGGTAACTACAATGAGCAGTTCTTC. Translating gives CATRSSHLAGGNYNEQFF.

The chain has TRBV7-2 and TRBJ2-5, with D tentatively TRBD2 (7 bases). CDR1 and CDR2 (germline): SGHTA, FQGNSA. This CDR3 contains 15 residues. V lost 7 bases, J lost 5 bases, and 20 bases lay in between. Written as DNA, the CDR3 is TGTGCCAGCACTCCCCCCGGACTAGGGGGGGAGACCCAGTACTTC. Encoded protein: CASTPPGLGGETQYF.

The chain joins TRBV20-1 to TRBJ2-1; 10 bases agree with TRBD2. The J segment lost 0 bases and the V segment lost 6 bases, leaving 17 bases of the junction unmatched. Germline V gene lookup returns CDR1 DFQATT and CDR2 SNEGSKA (reference sequence). The CDR3 loop spans 19 amino acids. CDR3 bases: TGCAGTGCGACGGCAGGTCTAGCGGGAGTACGGGGCTCCTACAATGAGCAGTTCTTC. It translates to CSATAGLAGVRGSYNEQFF.

This rearrangement joins TRBV28 to TRBJ1-4; the D is unclear. This CDR3 is 14 amino acids long. Germline lookup yields CDR1 MDHEN and CDR2 SYDVKM. V gave up 2 bases and J gave up 6 bases, with 10 bases separating them. CDR3 loop: CASSLNNNYEKLFF. The CDR3 nucleotides are TGTGCCAGCAGTTTAAACAATAACTATGAAAAACTGTTTTTT.

The gene calls are TRBV7-3 and TRBJ2-1; 15 nucleotides agree with TRBD2. This CDR3 spans 17 amino acids. V gave up 5 bases and J gave up 6 bases; unmatched junction bases: 8. The germline gives CDR1 SGHTA, CDR2 FQGTGA. Written as DNA, the CDR3 is TGTGCCAGCAGCAGAACAGGACTAGCGGGAGGGCCCAATGAGCAGTTCTTC. It codes for CASSRTGLAGGPNEQFF.

The CDR3 sequence is CASSSHTTPAVEQFF. CDR3 coding DNA: TGTGCCAGCAGCTCCCACACAACTCCGGCCGTTGAGCAGTTCTTC. The chain combines TRBV6-5 with TRBJ2-1; no clear D gene. Per the germline V gene, CDR1 is MNHEY and CDR2 is SVGAGI. V was pared by 6 bases and J by 9 bases, with 21 bases between. This CDR3 contains 15 residues.

The chain links TRBV6-4 to TRBJ2-7; the D gene is possibly TRBD1 (5 bases). Germline V lookup: CDR1 MRHNA, CDR2 SNTAGT. Trimming took off 2 bases at V and 2 bases at J, with 22 bases between the two ends. This CDR3 comprises 18 residues. The CDR3 DNA sequence: TGTGCCAGCAGTGACCCCGGGCCGAGACAGCCTCTTCCCTACGAGCAGTACTTC. It yields the protein CASSDPGPRQPLPYEQYF.

The V call is TRBV28, the J call TRBJ2-4, with D possibly matching TRBD1 (6 bases). The end of the DNA fits TRBJ2-7 better, so the J call may be wrong. This CDR3 has 14 amino acids. CDR1 and CDR2 (germline): MDHEN, SYDVKM. The CDR3 nucleotides read TGTGCCAGCAGAGTACAGGGAATAGCCTACGAGCAGTACTTC. Protein product: CASRVQGIAYEQYF.

In nucleotides, the CDR3 is TGCAGTGCTAGAGATCATAAGAGGGCCGCCTACGAGCAGTACTTC. This codes for CSARDHKRAAYEQYF. This chain uses TRBV20-1 with TRBJ2-4; D may be TRBD2 (5 bases). The tail of the sequence fits TRBJ2-7 better, so the J call may be wrong. CDR1 is DFQATT, CDR2 SNEGSKA, per germline (reference sequence). This CDR3 has 15 amino acids.

The chain links TRBV20-1 to TRBJ2-3; 12 bases align to TRBD2. Losses at the gene ends were 1 base for V and 1 base for J; bases not matched to a gene: 6. This CDR3 has 17 amino acids. CDR1 is DFQATT, CDR2 SNEGSKA, per germline (reference sequence). DNA of the CDR3: TGCAGTGCTAGAGGGCCTAGCGGGGGGGCGGGCACAGATACGCAGTATTTT. Translating it yields CSARGPSGGAGTDTQYF.

This rearrangement joins TRBV12-3 or TRBV12-4 to TRBJ2-7, with D possibly TRBD1 on 5 matching bases. The CDR3 is 14 amino acids. V lost 3 bases, J lost 3 bases, and 12 bases lay in between. The CDR3 spells CASSFYGHDYEQYF. The CDR3, as DNA: TGTGCCAGCAGTTTTTATGGACACGACTACGAGCAGTACTTC.

The rearrangement joins TRBV20-1 to TRBJ1-1; 9 positions agree with TRBD1. Germline CDR1 and CDR2: DFQATT and SNEGSKA (reference sequence). The CDR3 runs to 16 residues. Germline trimming cut 0 bases from V and 7 bases from J; bases unmatched to any gene: 12. The CDR3: CSARDPRGTGFFEAFF. CDR3 nucleotide sequence: TGCAGTGCTAGAGATCCGAGAGGGACAGGGTTTTTTGAAGCTTTCTTT.

This chain uses TRBV23-1 with TRBJ2-7; 10 bases align to TRBD1. TRBV23-1 is an ORF, and what it does is uncertain. This CDR3 is 18 amino acids long. With V trimmed by 4 bases and J by 1 base, 13 bases remained unmatched. Here the CDR3 DNA reads TGCGCCAGCAGTCTCCTACCCCTGGACAGGGGGTGGTCCTACGAGCAGTACTTC. Translating it yields CASSLLPLDRGWSYEQYF.

This chain links TRBV12-3 or TRBV12-4 with TRBJ2-7; 11 bases are a match to TRBD2. This CDR3 comprises 15 residues. The ends lost 2 bases at V and 7 bases at J; junction bases unmatched: 7. CDR3 DNA sequence: TGTGCCAGCAGTTTATTTAGCGGGGGGGACAATGAGCAGTACTTC. Amino acid sequence: CASSLFSGGDNEQYF.

CDR3 DNA sequence: TGTGCCAGCAGCGTTGGAGGGGATGGCTACACCTTC. This translates into CASSVGGDGYTF. The V gene is TRBV21-1, the J gene TRBJ1-2. TRBV21-1 is a pseudogene. The CDR3 is 12 amino acids.

This clonotype showed up just a few times. The genes are TRBV30 and TRBJ2-1; TRBD1 matches 8 bases. This CDR3 has 13 amino acids. With 4 bases clipped from V and 7 bases from J, the junction kept 6 bases outside the gene matches. The germline gives CDR1 GTSNPN, CDR2 SVGIG (reference sequence). The DNA for the CDR3 is TGTGCCTGGAACAGGGGGTTTATGAATGAGCAGTTCTTC. Translating gives CAWNRGFMNEQFF.

This clonotype came up once. This chain joins TRBV12-3 or TRBV12-4 and TRBJ1-2; TRBD1 agrees at 7 bases. The CDR3 is 13 residues long. J gave up 8 bases and V 11 bases, and 14 bases lay outside the gene matches. The CDR3 coding sequence is TGTGCCGCCACAACAGGGGAGGCTGTAGGCTACACCTTC. This gives the protein CAATTGEAVGYTF.

This chain connects TRBV11-2 to TRBJ1-2, with D unclear. Between the trimmed V and J ends, which lost 4 bases and 8 bases, there was a span of 17 bases. CDR1 and CDR2 (germline): SGHAT, FQNNGV. The CDR3 runs to 14 residues. CDR3 in DNA: TGTGCCAGCAGCTCCACAAAGTATCCCTGGGGCTACACCTTC. As protein: CASSSTKYPWGYTF. The full variable domain, in which reference TRBV11-2 and TRBJ1-2 provide the parts outside the CDR3, is EAGVAQSPRYKIIEKRQSVAFWCNPISGHATLYWYQQILGQGPKLLIQFQNNGVVDDSQLPKDRFSAERLKGVDSTLKIQPAKLEDSAVYLCASSSTKYPWGYTFGSGTRLTVV.

The gene calls are TRBV21-1 and TRBJ2-7; the table's D gene call, TRBD1, was not cross checked with the DNA. TRBV21-1 is noted as a pseudogene. The CDR3 runs 14 residues. CDR3 bases: TGTGGCAGCCACACCCGGGGGCTCCCCTACGAGCAGTACTTC. This gives the protein CGSHTRGLPYEQYF.

The chain employs TRBV20-1 and TRBJ2-3; D not resolved. CDR3 length: 17 residues. Trimming stripped 0 bases from V and 2 bases from J, with 18 bases between. Germline V gives CDR1 DFQATT, CDR2 SNEGSKA (reference sequence). For the CDR3, the DNA is TGCAGTGCTAGAGACAAAAGTGGATCGCCTTCCACAGATACGCAGTATTTT. This sequence encodes CSARDKSGSPSTDTQYF.

The chain couples TRBV10-2 to TRBJ2-5; 8 bases match TRBD2. This CDR3 comprises 15 residues. V trimming: 7 bases; J trimming: 1 base; junction bases outside the gene matches: 8. Germline CDR1 reads WSHSY; CDR2 reads SAAADI. The CDR3 DNA sequence: TGCGCCAGCACCGAGCGGACTAGCAGCCAAGAGACCCAGTACTTC. It translates to CASTERTSSQETQYF.

In its sample, this clonotype was seen many times. V is TRBV11-2 and J is TRBJ2-1, with D unclear. V was clipped by 5 bases and J by 4 bases, with 9 bases between them. Per germline, CDR1 SGHAT and CDR2 FQNNGV. This CDR3 has 13 amino acids. The DNA of the CDR3 is TGTGCCAGCAGCCCTGACGGGTACAATGAGCAGTTCTTC. Protein sequence: CASSPDGYNEQFF.

This clonotype was found a few times. The chain uses TRBV28 and TRBJ2-7; 10 bases are shared with TRBD2. V lost 3 bases, J lost 6 bases, and 8 bases stayed unmatched. The V gene's germline CDR1 is MDHEN and CDR2 SYDVKM. The CDR3 is 15 residues long. In DNA form, the CDR3 reads TGTGCCAGCAGTTTCGCTAGCGGGAGAGTAGGCGAGCAGTACTTC. It translates to CASSFASGRVGEQYF.

This chain uses TRBV19 with TRBJ1-6; unclear D gene. This CDR3 region has 14 residues. Germline loops: CDR1 LNHDA, CDR2 SQIVND (reference sequence). The V end lost 3 bases, the J end lost 7 bases, and 10 bases lay between the germline ends. This CDR3 reads CASSIGPGNSPLHF. The CDR3 DNA is TGTGCCAGTAGTATCGGACCGGGGAATTCACCCCTCCACTTT.